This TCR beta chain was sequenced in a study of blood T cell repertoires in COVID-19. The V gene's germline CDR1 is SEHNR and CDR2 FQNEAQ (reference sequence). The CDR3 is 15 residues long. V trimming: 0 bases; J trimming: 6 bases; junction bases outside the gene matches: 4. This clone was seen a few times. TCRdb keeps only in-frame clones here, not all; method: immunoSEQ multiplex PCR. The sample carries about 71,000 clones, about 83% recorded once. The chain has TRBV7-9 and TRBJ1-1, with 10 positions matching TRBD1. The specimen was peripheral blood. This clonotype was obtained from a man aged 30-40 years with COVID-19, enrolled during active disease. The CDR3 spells CASSLAPGTGAEAFF. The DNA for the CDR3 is TGTGCCAGCAGCTTAGCTCCGGGGACAGGGGCTGAAGCTTTCTTT.